This T cell receptor beta chain came from a study of T cells after yellow fever vaccination. Whole-study context: The fractions with low cell numbers were processed using SMART-Seq v4 Ultra Low Input. Broader study findings: Although most clonotypes did not, a small share appeared in both CD4 and CD8 compartments. Most clones from primary vaccination were detected again post-booster (about 95% CD4, around 90% CD8).

This clonotype was found many times. Its antigen is still unknown. Each CDR3 protein gets one entry after TCRdb re-called the 5' RACE reads with MiXCR. The sample holds 140,000 to 150,000 distinct CDR3 sequences, approximately 6.6% seen once. This TCR came from a man aged 25 to 45 who received the YFV17D yellow fever vaccine. This specimen consisted of CD4+ T cells sorted from PBMCs, obtained 10 days after the yellow fever booster vaccination.

The CDR3 nucleotides are TGTGCCAGCAGTCCAACGGGAAACACTGAAGCTTTCTTT. Protein product: CASSPTGNTEAFF. The J gene is TRBJ1-1, the V gene TRBV12-3 or TRBV12-4; D unresolved. Trimming left V 5 bases short and J 2 bases short, with 9 bases between. The CDR3 sequence is 13 residues long.